The present T cell receptor beta chain was sequenced within a study of radiotherapy plus CTLA-4 blockade in lung cancer. About the research overall: There were objective responses in roughly 18% of patients, and over 25% had disease control.

Findings and caveats of the study: Tumor-derived TCR clones expanded in blood after radiotherapy plus ipilimumab.

The germline V gene encodes CDR1 MGHRA and CDR2 YSYEKL. CDR3 length: 15 amino acids. The junction had 3 bases not matched to a gene; V was cut back by 0 bases and J by 5 bases. Produced via immunoSEQ multiplex PCR; TCRdb's table is partial and in-frame only. The sample comprises around 80,000 clones, under 90% of which are singletons, and approximately 0.8% rests with the top ten. In regard to this clone: Its antigen is not known.

Patients had chemo-refractory metastatic non-small-cell lung cancer and received focal radiation plus CTLA-4 blockade that used ipilimumab. The gene calls are TRBV4-1 and TRBJ2-1, with 8 bases lining up with TRBD1. This receptor was taken from a human donor with non-small cell lung cancer who had stable disease on radiotherapy plus ipilimumab. This sample comprised peripheral blood, obtained from a patient treated with radiotherapy plus ipilimumab. The CDR3 here is CASSQDWTGNNEQFF. The CDR3 nucleotides are TGCGCCAGCAGCCAAGATTGGACAGGGAACAATGAGCAGTTCTTC.